Reported below is one T cell receptor (beta chain). This sample includes further DNA sequences coding for the same CDR3. These data originate in a study of beta chain features in type 1 diabetes. Expressed TCRB transcripts were sequenced because the isolated RNA had all been reverse transcribed beforehand. Generated by immunoSEQ multiplex PCR, the TCRdb table keeps only in-frame clones and is missing some. Of 330,000 or so clones in the sample, about 20% are singletons; the top ten hold around 0.044%. CDR1 and CDR2 from the germline V gene are KGHSH and LQKENI. Trimming at V came to 2 bases and at J to 1 base, leaving 0 bases not matched to a gene. CDR3 length: 14 residues.

This chain connects TRBV18 to TRBJ1-2; 8 bases map to TRBD1. This receptor was taken from a woman aged 18-29 years in good health. Sequencing input: naive CD4+ T cells from blood. For the CDR3, the DNA is TGTGCCAGCTCACCAGACAGGGGTAACTATGGCTACACCTTC. This translates into CASSPDRGNYGYTF.